The 3 T cell receptor beta chains below come from one sample, sequenced in a study of T-cell memory formation after mild COVID-19. TCRdb re-analysed the 5' RACE reads in MiXCR, keeping a single row per CDR3 protein. The sample includes about 250,000 distinct CDR3 sequences, approximately 18% of them seen just once. Sequences were obtained from PBMCs or a T cell subset sorted from them (not recorded which). The receptors shown here come from a man between 18 and 29 years old who had mild COVID-19 (a few samples of this study predate the infection). Cell type and time point are not known.

This sequence joins TRBV29-1 and TRBJ1-1, with TRBD1 as a possible D gene (6 bases). Germline lookup yields CDR1 SQVTM and CDR2 ANQGSEA. Trimming removed 7 bases at V and 6 bases at J, with 21 bases between. This CDR3 has 14 amino acids. The CDR3 DNA reads TGCAGCGCAAGTTCAGGGGCCCGAGACGCTGAAGCTTTCTTT. Protein sequence: CSASSGARDAEAFF.

There are many counts of this clonotype. This chain uses TRBV27 with TRBJ2-7; maybe TRBD2 (6 bases). Germline assignment: CDR1 MNHEY and CDR2 SMNVEV (reference sequence). The V gene lost 0 bases and the J gene lost 6 bases, with 21 bases spanning the gap. This CDR3 comprises 17 residues. In DNA, the CDR3 is TGTGCCAGCAGTTTATCGCAAGGGAGCCGGGGGTCTCGCGAGCAGTACGTC. The encoded protein is CASSLSQGSRGSREQYV.

The chain combines TRBV7-2 with TRBJ1-6; 7 nucleotides line up with TRBD1. The CDR3 consists of 14 residues. Germline assignment: CDR1 SGHTA and CDR2 FQGNSA. Trimming removed 3 bases from V and 8 bases from J; junction bases left unmatched: 4. The CDR3: CASSFGGGHSPLHF. The CDR3 DNA follows: TGTGCCAGCAGCTTCGGAGGGGGCCATTCACCCCTCCACTTT.